Listed here is a single T cell receptor (beta chain). This library used around 400 ng RNA and molecular barcoded adaptors spanning alpha/delta and beta/gamma chains. One entry per CDR3 protein, called by TCRdb with MiXCR from the reads. The sample includes fewer than 75,000 distinct CDR3 sequences, roughly 19% seen only once; the top ten take about a sixth. This sample is part of a study of read filtering for tumor transcriptome and immune sequencing. Every patient had bone marrow sampled while the disease was active. The sample taken for sequencing was a population of CD138-negative cells sorted from bone marrow. This TCR was sampled from a donor aged 40 or over with multiple myeloma.

CDR3: CASSEQGEGNTGELFF. The CDR3 nucleotides read TGTGCCAGCAGTGAACAGGGGGAAGGAAACACCGGGGAGCTGTTTTTT. The genes are TRBV25-1 and TRBJ2-2, with TRBD1 identical over 7 bases. CDR1 is MGHDK and CDR2 is SYGVNS in the germline V gene. With 2 bases clipped from V and 2 bases from J, the junction kept 5 bases outside the gene matches. This CDR3 comprises 16 residues.